This T cell receptor beta chain was observed in a study of blood T cells in healthy people across ages. A note on this clonotype: Its antigen is currently unknown.

Study conclusions and caveats: Roughly linear declines in TCR beta diversity per million T cells occurred with age.

Primed by a sample-barcoded 5' primer and a J-beta primer mix, a second PCR proceeded for about 6 to 12 cycles. At least 3 million CDR3-containing paired-end reads were obtained per sample. Via MiXCR, TCRdb re-called the 5' RACE reads, giving one row per CDR3 protein. The data show some 760,000 distinct CDR3 sequences, about 25% seen once. Per sample, extraction of total RNA gave at least 6 micrograms in every case. The CDR3 is 14 residues long. V lost 0 bases to trimming and J lost 4 bases, with 8 bases between them. In germline, CDR1 is SGHVS, CDR2 FQNEAQ. This sample was also put to use in a study of T cells of mothers and their children.

The chain couples TRBV7-8 to TRBJ2-3; D is unresolved. Input material: blood. This receptor was taken from a boy aged 5-17 years in good health. The CDR3 loop reads CASSLAGFADTQYF. The CDR3 region has the DNA TGTGCCAGCAGCTTAGCGGGTTTCGCAGATACGCAGTATTTT.